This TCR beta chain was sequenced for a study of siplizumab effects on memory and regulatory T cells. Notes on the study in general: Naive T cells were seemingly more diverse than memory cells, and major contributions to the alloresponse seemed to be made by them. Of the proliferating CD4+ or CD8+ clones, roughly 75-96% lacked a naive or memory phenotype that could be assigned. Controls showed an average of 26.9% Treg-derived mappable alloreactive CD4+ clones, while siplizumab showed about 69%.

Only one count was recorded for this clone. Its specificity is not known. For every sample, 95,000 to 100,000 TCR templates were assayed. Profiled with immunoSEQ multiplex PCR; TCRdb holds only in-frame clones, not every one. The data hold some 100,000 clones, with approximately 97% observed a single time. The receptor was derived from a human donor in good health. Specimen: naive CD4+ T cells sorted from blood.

The CDR3 is CASSSTGYGTDTQYF. DNA for the CDR3: TGTGCCAGCAGTTCTACAGGGTACGGGACAGATACGCAGTATTTT. This chain uses TRBV6-6 with TRBJ2-3; tentative D call: TRBD1 (6 bases). V gave up 4 bases and J gave up 3 bases, with 14 bases separating them. Per the germline V gene, CDR1 is MNHNY and CDR2 is SVGAGI (reference sequence). CDR3 length: 15 residues.